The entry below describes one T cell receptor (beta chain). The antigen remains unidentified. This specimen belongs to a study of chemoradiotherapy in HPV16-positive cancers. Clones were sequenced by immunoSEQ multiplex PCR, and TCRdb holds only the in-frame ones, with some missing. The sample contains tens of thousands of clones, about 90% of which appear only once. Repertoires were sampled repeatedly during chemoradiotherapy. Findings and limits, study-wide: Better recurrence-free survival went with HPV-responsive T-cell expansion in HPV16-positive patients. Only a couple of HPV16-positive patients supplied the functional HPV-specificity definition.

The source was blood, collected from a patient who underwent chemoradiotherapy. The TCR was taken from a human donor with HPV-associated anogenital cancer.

CDR3 loop: CASSLAARAGETQYF. The CDR3 DNA reads as TGTGCCAGCAGCTTAGCGGCTAGGGCAGGAGAGACCCAGTACTTC. The chain combines TRBV7-9 with TRBJ2-5; the D is unclear. The V gene's germline CDR1 is SEHNR and CDR2 FQNEAQ (reference sequence). The CDR3 loop spans 15 amino acids. V was cut by 0 bases and J by 4 bases, with 12 bases left in between. Full variable domain (outside the CDR3, taken from reference TRBV7-9 and TRBJ2-5): DTGVSQNPRHKITKRGQNVTFRCDPISEHNRLYWYRQTLGQGPEFLTYFQNEAQLEKSRLLSDRFSAERPKGSFSTLEIQRTEQGDSAMYLCASSLAARAGETQYFGPGTRLLVL.